This T cell receptor beta chain was found in a study of post-analysis software for immune sequencing data. Study context: Clinical courses comprised relapsing-remitting, secondary progressive and progressive-relapsing multiple sclerosis.

General study findings and limits: Clustering by F measure revealed strong co-clustering among samples prepared together in one batch. Relative to controls, patients had about 5 TRBV segments at higher frequency, with TRBV5-6, TRBV5-1 and TRBV20-1 among these.

About this clonotype itself: Its antigen is currently unknown.

V dropped 4 bases and J dropped 0 bases, with 1 base sitting between them. This CDR3 has 12 residues. Per germline, CDR1 MDHEN and CDR2 SYDVKM. Prepared libraries of TCR beta cDNA carried unique molecular identifiers. The T cell input of about 0.85 to 10 million gave hundreds of thousands of cDNA molecules. TCRdb re-derived calls from the PCR reads in MiXCR, one entry per CDR3 protein. The sample holds around 200,000 distinct CDR3 sequences, approximately 28% seen once. V gene TRBV28 combines with J gene TRBJ1-3; the D is unclear. The sample was blood. This receptor was identified in a girl between 2 and 17 years old with multiple sclerosis. CDR3: CASSYSGNTIYF. The CDR3 nucleotides are TGTGCCAGCAGTTACTCTGGAAACACCATATATTTT.